The clone carrying this T cell receptor beta chain was recorded many times. What it binds is not known. The time point here: persistent/refractory GD, antithyroid drugs over 5 years with positive TRAb. Extracted PBMC RNA gave rise to the TCR library. A blood draw put about 10 milliliters of peripheral blood into EDTA tubes. This specimen belongs to a study of regulatory T cells in long-lasting Graves disease. Combining iRepertoire HTBI primers with Arm-PCR of CDR3 regions, the authors built TCR beta libraries. TCRdb reprocessed the multiplex PCR reads via MiXCR and lists one record per CDR3 protein. This table holds over 250,000 distinct CDR3 sequences, roughly 21% found once. General study results and limits: Having only a small sample size may have limited accuracy.

Sequenced here: peripheral blood mononuclear cells (PBMCs), sampled when the disease was refractory, from a patient treated with antithyroid drugs. The clonotype originates from a female donor with Graves disease.

The CDR3 spells CASSRNPLETQYF. In nucleotides, the CDR3 is TGTGCCAGCAGTCGAAACCCGCTAGAGACCCAGTACTTC. The chain uses TRBV6-1 and TRBJ2-5; D unclear. The germline CDR1 and CDR2 sequences are MNHNS and SASEGT. Trimming took 5 bases from V and 4 from J, leaving 11 bases between them. The CDR3 covers 13 residues.